A selection of T cell receptor beta chains follows, all from one sample in a study of human thymus T cells. Libraries were prepared by immunoSEQ multiplex PCR; TCRdb keeps only in-frame clonotypes and omits some of them. The sample holds some 120,000 clones, 90% to 95% seen once. The sequencing sample was made of thymus tissue. The receptors here all came from a boy under two years old with a congenital heart defect but otherwise immunologically healthy. CDR3s include the opening cysteine and the closing phenylalanine or tryptophan. A D gene is named only where the DNA matches it firmly. Clone size is not always given. Where it is, it says once, few, many or a class for expanded clones.

V	J	D	size	DNA	CDR3
TRBV5-4	TRBJ2-3	TRBD1	.	TGTGCCAGCAGCTTCTTCGTCCGGGACAGGGAAACAGATACGCAGTATTTT	CASSFFVRDRETDTQYF
TRBV5-6	TRBJ2-1	TRBD2	.	TGTGCCAGCAGCCCACCTAGCGGGGGGGGGAATGAGCAGTTCTTC	CASSPPSGGGNEQFF
TRBV6-6	TRBJ2-4	.	.	TGTGCCAGCAGGTTTGGGCTAGCCAAAAACATTCAGTACTTC	CASRFGLAKNIQYF
TRBV18	TRBJ1-2	.	.	TGTGCCAGCTCACCCCCCCAGGGGTTCCCTAACTATGGCTACACCTTC	CASSPPQGFPNYGYTF
TRBV5-4	TRBJ1-1	.	.	TGTGCCAGCAGCGGTCTTCGAGGGTCAGGAAAGGAACTCGCTGAAGCTTTCTTT	CASSGLRGSGKELAEAFF
TRBV30	TRBJ1-1	.	.	TGTGCCTGTGTCAAGGGGGTGATGAGATCTACTGAAGCTTTCTTT	CACVKGVMRSTEAFF
TRBV18	TRBJ1-1	.	.	TGTGCCAGCTCACAGCGACAGTACACTGAAGCTTTCTTT	CASSQRQYTEAFF
TRBV30	TRBJ1-1	.	few	TGTGCCTGCGACGCAGGGAACACTGAAGCTTTCTTT	CACDAGNTEAFF
TRBV28	TRBJ1-2	.	.	TGTGCCAGCAGTTCCAATCCGGGACATCCCCCGTCGCGCACCTTC	CASSSNPGHPPSRTF
TRBV27	TRBJ2-3	.	.	TGTGCCAGCAGAGGCCCAGATACGCAGTATTTT	CASRGPDTQYF
TRBV19	TRBJ2-3	TRBD1	.	TGTGCCAGTAGTAAGGGGACCGAAGGGACAGGGGGTCGGGGAGATACGCAGTATTTT	CASSKGTEGTGGRGDTQYF
TRBV21-1	TRBJ2-7	.	.	TGTGCCAGCAGCAAAGTGGAGAGGACAGGGCACTCCTACGAGCAGTACTTC	CASSKVERTGHSYEQYF
TRBV19	TRBJ1-1	.	.	TGTGCCAGTAGCAGGGGATTCAAGAGCGAACACCGTGACACTGAAGCTTTCTTT	CASSRGFKSEHRDTEAFF
TRBV5-6	TRBJ2-2	TRBD1	once	TGTGCCAGCAGCTCGGAGGGACAGGGCGAAACCGGGGAGCTGTTTTTT	CASSSEGQGETGELFF
TRBV11-2	TRBJ2-5	TRBD1	.	TGTGCCAGCAGCTTCCGGGACAGGGGGCAGAAGACCCAGTACTTC	CASSFRDRGQKTQYF
TRBV28	TRBJ1-2	.	once	TGTGCCACCTACCTTCAGGATCCCTATGGCTACACCTTC	CATYLQDPYGYTF
TRBV30	TRBJ1-2	.	.	TGTGCCTGGAGTTTAAGCCAAGATCAGTATGGCTACACCTTC	CAWSLSQDQYGYTF
TRBV19	TRBJ2-7	TRBD1	.	TGTGCCAGTATCCGACAGGGGGCCCACTACGAGCAGTACTTC	CASIRQGAHYEQYF
TRBV12-5	TRBJ2-2	.	.	TGTGCTAGTGGACTAGCCTGGAGGGGGACTCATAACACCGGGGAGCTGTTTTTT	CASGLAWRGTHNTGELFF
TRBV15	TRBJ2-7	TRBD1	.	TGTGCCACCAGCAGTGAACCGGGACAGGGCCTCTACGAGCAGTACTTC	CATSSEPGQGLYEQYF
TRBV28	TRBJ2-3	TRBD2	.	TGTGCCAGCAGTTGGCTAGCGGGGCTCGATACGCAGTATTTT	CASSWLAGLDTQYF
TRBV6-1	TRBJ1-3	.	.	TGTGCCAGCAGTACTCAAAGCTCTGGAAACACCATATATTTT	CASSTQSSGNTIYF
TRBV9	TRBJ2-2	.	.	TGTGCCAGCAGCGAAACAGGGAACACCGGGGAGCTGTTTTTT	CASSETGNTGELFF
TRBV7-6	TRBJ1-5	.	.	TGTGCCAGCAGCCGCCGGGCCGGCAATCAGCCCCAGCATTTT	CASSRRAGNQPQHF
TRBV30	TRBJ2-1	.	.	TGTGCCTGGAGTTGTGTGACGGGGGCCCTCAATGAGCAGTTCTTC	CAWSCVTGALNEQFF
TRBV19	TRBJ1-1	.	.	TGTGCCAGTAGTGTCAGGGTCGTGAACACTGAAGCTTTCTTT	CASSVRVVNTEAFF
TRBV28	TRBJ1-3	TRBD1	.	TGTGCCAGCAGCCCTCTGGACAGGGGTTCTGGAAACACCATATATTTT	CASSPLDRGSGNTIYF
TRBV5-6	TRBJ1-2	.	.	TGTGCCAGCAGCTTGGAGACAATCCGAAGAAGTGGCTACACCTTC	CASSLETIRRSGYTF
TRBV10-3	TRBJ2-3	.	.	TGTGCCATCAGCCCGTGGGGGGAGAAAGATACGCAGTATTTT	CAISPWGEKDTQYF
TRBV7-2	TRBJ2-1	TRBD2	.	TGTGCCAGCAGCTTAAAGCAGCGGGGCGGTACGGGCAATGAGCAGTTCTTC	CASSLKQRGGTGNEQFF
TRBV11-3	TRBJ2-3	TRBD2	.	TGTGCCAGCAGCTTAGGACCCGGCCTAGCGGACACAGATACGCAGTATTTT	CASSLGPGLADTDTQYF
TRBV25-1	TRBJ2-5	.	.	TGTGCCAGCAGTGAGGGGAGGCAAGAGACCCAGTACTTC	CASSEGRQETQYF
TRBV19	TRBJ2-2	.	.	TGTGCCAGTAGCGAACCCGGATTCACCGGGGAGCTGTTTTTT	CASSEPGFTGELFF
TRBV18	TRBJ2-7	TRBD2	.	TGTGCCAGCTCGACCGGGACTAGCGGCTACGAGCAGTACTTC	CASSTGTSGYEQYF
TRBV4-2	TRBJ2-7	.	once	TGTGCCAGCAGCCAAGATGAGGCCTACGAGCAGTACTTC	CASSQDEAYEQYF
TRBV4-1	TRBJ2-3	TRBD2	.	TGCGCCAGCAGCCAAGACCCGGGACTAGCGGGGGGGAAAACTAGCACAGATACGCAGTATTTT	CASSQDPGLAGGKTSTDTQYF
TRBV9	TRBJ1-3	.	.	TGTGCCAGCAGCGAGGGGGGCAGGGAGGGTGGAAACACCATATATTTT	CASSEGGREGGNTIYF
TRBV14	TRBJ2-5	TRBD2	.	TGTGCCAGCAGCTCAAGGAGGGTAGCGGGGACCCGAGGAGAGACCCAGTACTTC	CASSSRRVAGTRGETQYF
TRBV6-1	TRBJ1-5	.	.	TGTGCCAGCAGATACAGGGAACAGCCCCAGCATTTT	CASRYREQPQHF
TRBV6-5	TRBJ1-1	.	.	TGTGCCAGCACATCGGCAGGGAAGAACACTGAAGCTTTCTTT	CASTSAGKNTEAFF